These 28 T cell receptor beta chains were sequenced from one sample in a study of cytomegalovirus exposure and HLA in healthy donors. PCR primers comprised 60 Vbeta and 13 Jbeta primers. The protocol was immunoSEQ multiplex PCR, while the TCRdb copy is restricted to in-frame clones and leaves out a portion. The sample yields more than 120,000 clones, roughly 74% seen once. Sequencing input: PBMCs. The receptor set was obtained from a woman aged 40 to 49 in good health and CMV-seropositive.

V gene TRBV5-1 combines with J gene TRBJ2-5, with TRBD1 matching 8 bases. Germline V gene lookup returns CDR1 SGHRS and CDR2 YFSETQ. The CDR3 runs to 14 residues. V dropped 3 bases and J dropped 5; count of bases not matched to a gene: 6. The chain's CDR3 is CASSSTGVGETQYF. Written as DNA, the CDR3 is TGCGCCAGCAGCTCGACAGGGGTGGGGGAGACCCAGTACTTC.

J is TRBJ2-7 and V is TRBV5-1, with 9 nucleotides matching TRBD2. Germline-derived CDR1 and CDR2 are SGHRS and YFSETQ. The CDR3 length is 15 residues. J lost 6 bases, V lost 3 bases, and 10 bases had no gene match. CDR3 bases: TGCGCCAGCAGCTCCCTCCTAGCGGGACAATCCGAGCAGTACTTC. This sequence encodes CASSSLLAGQSEQYF.

About this clone: Other DNA sequences in the sample encode the same CDR3. The chain combines TRBV2 with TRBJ1-5; 7 positions agree with TRBD1. With 6 bases clipped from V and 6 bases from J, the junction kept 11 bases outside the gene matches. CDR3 size: 15 residues. Germline V CDR1 and CDR2: SNHLY, FYNNEI. The CDR3 region has the DNA TGTGCCAGCAGCGGACAGGCCCTAGGGGGTCAGCCCCAGCATTTT. Translating it yields CASSGQALGGQPQHF.

J is TRBJ2-7 and V is TRBV10-3; TRBD2 aligns across 10 bases. The CDR3 has 14 residues. From germline, CDR1 is ENHRY and CDR2 SYGVKD. J gave up 3 bases and V 7 bases, and 6 bases lay outside the gene matches. CDR3 in DNA: TGTGCCATCAATCCAGCGGGAGGGCTCTACGAGCAGTACTTC. The encoded protein is CAINPAGGLYEQYF.

V gene TRBV7-8 combines with J gene TRBJ1-5; tentative D call: TRBD1 (6 bases). Germline loops: CDR1 SGHVS, CDR2 FQNEAQ. V was pared by 2 bases and J by 0 bases, with 23 bases between. This CDR3 is 20 amino acids long. CDR3 sequence (DNA): TGTGCCAGCAGCTTATATTCCGTCCCCGGGACATCTGGTAGCAATCAGCCCCAGCATTTT. Residues: CASSLYSVPGTSGSNQPQHF.

The chain joins TRBV10-1 to TRBJ1-6, with 8 bases that match TRBD1. The CDR3 runs to 15 residues. Germline CDR1 reads WNHNN; CDR2 reads SYGVQD (reference sequence). After removal of 7 bases from V and 7 bases from J, the junction contained 9 bases not matched to a gene. The CDR3 here is CASKPDREENSPLHF. CDR3 DNA sequence: TGCGCCAGCAAACCGGACAGGGAGGAAAATTCACCCCTCCACTTT.

The rearrangement links TRBV27 to TRBJ2-1; 11 bases are a match to TRBD2. Germline V gene sequence: CDR1 MNHEY, CDR2 SMNVEV (reference sequence). V dropped 2 bases and J dropped 7; count of bases not matched to a gene: 16. The CDR3 runs 19 residues. The CDR3 DNA reads TGTGCCAGCAGTTTAAAGGGAGGGACTAGCGGTCCCTTCAGGAATGAGCAGTTCTTC. This gives the protein CASSLKGGTSGPFRNEQFF.

The V gene is TRBV6-6, the J gene TRBJ2-7, with TRBD2 matching 10 bases. With V trimmed by 8 bases and J by 9 bases, 7 bases remained unmatched. Germline V gene data show CDR1 as MNHNY and CDR2 as SVGAGI (reference sequence). This CDR3 region has 12 residues. CDR3 sequence reads: CASGTSDLAQYF. CDR3 sequence (DNA): TGTGCCAGCGGGACTAGCGACCTGGCGCAGTACTTC.

On this clone: Other DNA sequences within the sample encode an identical CDR3. The J gene is TRBJ2-2, the V gene TRBV4-1; TRBD2 matches 8 bases. This CDR3 contains 16 residues. The germline V gene has CDR1 MGHRA and CDR2 YSYEKL. The V gene end was trimmed by 1 base and the J gene end by 8 bases; junction bases not matched to a gene: 9. CDR3 amino acids: CASSQAAGAGTGELFF. CDR3 coding DNA: TGCGCCAGCAGCCAAGCAGCGGGAGCGGGCACTGGGGAGCTGTTTTTT.

The V gene is TRBV5-4, the J gene TRBJ2-5, with a tentative D call TRBD1 (6 bases). This CDR3 has 15 residues. Germline V gene data show CDR1 as SGHNT and CDR2 as YYREEE (reference sequence). Trimming removed 0 bases at V and 2 bases at J, with 11 bases between. The chain's CDR3 is CASSLALGGQETQYF. DNA of the CDR3: TGTGCCAGCAGCTTGGCCTTAGGGGGACAAGAGACCCAGTACTTC. Full variable domain (rest looked up from reference TRBV5-4 and TRBJ2-5): ETGVTQSPTHLIKTRGQQVTLRCSSQSGHNTVSWYQQALGQGPQFIFQYYREEENGRGNFPPRFSGLQFPNYSSELNVNALELDDSALYLCASSLALGGQETQYFGPGTRLLVL.

This chain joins TRBV2 and TRBJ2-1; 10 bases fit TRBD2. The CDR3 has 16 amino acids. Germline CDR1 SNHLY, CDR2 FYNNEI. With V trimmed by 0 bases and J by 6 bases, 5 bases remained unmatched. The CDR3, as DNA: TGTGCCAGCAGTGAAGCGGTGTCTAGCGGGAGCAATGAGCAGTTCTTC. It translates to CASSEAVSSGSNEQFF.

The rearrangement joins TRBV6-6 to TRBJ1-1, with D maybe TRBD1 (5 bases). The germline V gene has CDR1 MNHNY and CDR2 SVGAGI (reference sequence). The V and J ends lost 7 bases and 2 bases respectively, with 11 bases between them. The CDR3 is made up of 13 amino acids. The CDR3 reads CASTMGLNTEAFF. The CDR3 nucleotides read TGTGCCAGCACTATGGGACTAAACACTGAAGCTTTCTTT.

J is TRBJ2-7 and V is TRBV27, with D tentatively TRBD2 (7 bases). This CDR3 contains 14 residues. Germline CDR1 reads MNHEY; CDR2 reads SMNVEV (reference sequence). V was trimmed by 5 bases and J by 3 bases, leaving 14 bases between them. CDR3 amino acids: CASSPGEGGYEQYF. CDR3 DNA sequence: TGTGCCAGCAGTCCGGGGGAGGGGGGCTACGAGCAGTACTTC.

The genes are TRBV6-5 and TRBJ2-3; D may be TRBD2 (6 bases). Trimming took 8 bases from V and 4 from J, leaving 16 bases between them. CDR3 length: 14 amino acids. From germline, CDR1 is MNHEY and CDR2 SVGAGI. The chain's CDR3 is CASWWGETPDTQYF. The CDR3 DNA reads TGTGCCAGCTGGTGGGGGGAGACCCCAGATACGCAGTATTTT.

This clone has only a few counts. The chain has TRBV25-1 and TRBJ2-2; 9 positions agree with TRBD1. Germline lookup yields CDR1 MGHDK and CDR2 SYGVNS. The CDR3 loop spans 15 amino acids. The V gene end was trimmed by 4 bases and the J gene end by 3 bases; junction bases not matched to a gene: 3. In nucleotides, the CDR3 is TGTGCCAGCAGTGCACGGGACAGGGACACCGGGGAGCTGTTTTTT. Its protein product is CASSARDRDTGELFF.

This clone was found a few times. The chain couples TRBV20-1 to TRBJ1-2; the D is unclear. The CDR3 has 8 residues. Deletions cut 5 bases from V and 8 bases from J, with 3 bases between. The germline V gene has CDR1 DFQATT and CDR2 SNEGSKA (reference sequence). CDR3 residues: CSAGGYTF. DNA of the CDR3: TGCAGTGCTGGCGGCTACACCTTC.

This chain joins TRBV7-8 and TRBJ1-3; the D is unclear. Trimming cost V 1 base and J 4 bases, with 20 bases left between them. This CDR3 is built from 18 residues. From germline, CDR1 is SGHVS and CDR2 FQNEAQ. The CDR3 loop is CASSLVLQAGLRGNTIYF. DNA for the CDR3: TGTGCCAGCAGCTTAGTTCTGCAGGCCGGCCTTCGAGGAAACACCATATATTTT.

The genes are TRBV7-8 and TRBJ2-7, with 11 bases identical to TRBD1. Looked up from germline, CDR1 is SGHVS and CDR2 is FQNEAQ. V lost 5 bases to trimming and J lost 3 bases; unmatched junction nucleotides: 6. The CDR3 is 15 amino acids. CDR3 protein: CASSKGQGASYEQYF. CDR3 DNA: TGTGCCAGCAGCAAAGGACAGGGGGCGAGCTACGAGCAGTACTTC.

V gene TRBV7-8 combines with J gene TRBJ2-7; 9 bases match TRBD2. Trimming removed 4 bases from V and 4 bases from J; junction bases left unmatched: 5. There are 14 residues in the CDR3. Germline-derived CDR1 and CDR2 are SGHVS and FQNEAQ. Here the CDR3 DNA reads TGTGCCAGCAGCTCTAGCGGGAAAAGATACGAGCAGTACTTC. The encoded protein is CASSSSGKRYEQYF. The whole variable domain, remainder taken from reference TRBV7-8 and TRBJ2-7, is GAGVSQSPRYKVAKRGQDVALRCDPISGHVSLFWYQQALGQGPEFLTYFQNEAQLDKSGLPSDRFFAERPEGSVSTLKIQRTQQEDSAVYLCASSSSGKRYEQYFGPGTRLTVT.

The chain couples TRBV6-1 to TRBJ1-4; TRBD1 matches 8 bases. Germline V gene lookup returns CDR1 MNHNS and CDR2 SASEGT. The CDR3 loop spans 14 amino acids. Losses at the gene ends were 3 bases for V and 12 bases for J; bases not matched to a gene: 9. The CDR3 sequence: CASSERTGTIELFF. The CDR3 nucleotides are TGTGCCAGCAGTGAGAGGACAGGGACAATAGAACTGTTTTTT.

This chain connects TRBV6-7 to TRBJ2-5, with 7 positions matching TRBD2. TRBV6-7 is sorted into the ORF group, with uncertain function. The CDR3 totals 14 residues. The junction had 11 bases not matched to a gene; V was cut back by 10 bases and J by 3 bases. The CDR3 protein is CATIPPSGKETQYF. CDR3 nucleotide sequence: TGTGCCACTATCCCTCCCAGCGGGAAAGAGACCCAGTACTTC.

V and J are TRBV6-1 and TRBJ1-1; D perhaps matches TRBD1 (5 bases). V was clipped by 3 bases and J by 10 bases, with 15 bases between them. The CDR3 contains 13 residues. Germline V CDR1 and CDR2: MNHNS, SASEGT. This CDR3 is CASSEGRGYRAFF. The CDR3 nucleotides are TGTGCCAGCAGTGAGGGAAGGGGATATAGAGCTTTCTTT.

This clone showed up just once. The chain recombines TRBV28 with TRBJ2-1; 14 bases fit TRBD2. CDR3 length equals 15 residues. Germline-derived CDR1 and CDR2 are MDHEN and SYDVKM. V shed 4 bases and J 9 bases; nucleotides not matched to a gene: 5. CDR3 coding DNA: TGTGCCAGCAGTTCAGGACTAGCGGGAGGTGGTGAGCAGTTCTTC. Its protein product is CASSSGLAGGGEQFF.

V gene TRBV7-8 combines with J gene TRBJ1-4, with a possible D match to TRBD1 (5 bases). This CDR3 is 12 amino acids long. The germline V gene encodes CDR1 SGHVS and CDR2 FQNEAQ. Deletions cut 9 bases from V and 8 bases from J, with 13 bases between. The CDR3 nucleotides read TGTGCCAGTCGGCAGGGAGGGGAAAAACTGTTTTTT. Protein product: CASRQGGEKLFF. The full variable domain, in which reference TRBV7-8 and TRBJ1-4 provide the parts outside the CDR3, is GAGVSQSPRYKVAKRGQDVALRCDPISGHVSLFWYQQALGQGPEFLTYFQNEAQLDKSGLPSDRFFAERPEGSVSTLKIQRTQQEDSAVYLCASRQGGEKLFFGSGTQLSVL.

The gene calls are TRBV5-1 and TRBJ2-5; 7 bases line up with TRBD1. The germline CDR1 and CDR2 sequences are SGHRS and YFSETQ. This CDR3 is 14 amino acids long. Germline trimming cut 4 bases from V and 5 bases from J; bases unmatched to any gene: 8. The CDR3, as DNA: TGCGCCAGCAGCGTACAGGGGAGTCGGGAGACCCAGTACTTC. Amino acids: CASSVQGSRETQYF.

The rearrangement links TRBV28 to TRBJ2-1; the D gene is possibly TRBD2 (6 bases). Germline V gene data show CDR1 as MDHEN and CDR2 as SYDVKM. The CDR3 is made up of 15 amino acids. The V end lost 5 bases, the J end lost 5 bases, and 16 bases lay between the germline ends. CDR3 DNA sequence: TGTGCCAGCAGTCGCCGCGGGACCCTTAACAATGAGCAGTTCTTC. This translates into CASSRRGTLNNEQFF.

This chain links TRBV10-3 with TRBJ2-5, with D maybe TRBD2 (6 bases). The CDR3 consists of 13 residues. Germline loops: CDR1 ENHRY, CDR2 SYGVKD. The ends were cut back, 8 bases at V and 2 bases at J, with 12 bases in the middle. The CDR3 DNA is TGTGCCATCTGCCGGGACTCACAAGAGACCCAGTACTTC. Translating gives CAICRDSQETQYF.

The rearrangement uses TRBV6-5 and TRBJ2-7, with 11 bases identical to TRBD2. This CDR3 contains 13 residues. V lost 4 bases to trimming and J lost 7 bases; unmatched junction nucleotides: 3. Germline-derived CDR1 and CDR2 are MNHEY and SVGAGI. CDR3 loop: CASSFSSGGEQYF. The CDR3 DNA reads as TGTGCCAGCAGTTTTTCTAGCGGGGGGGAGCAGTACTTC.